This T cell receptor (beta chain) was recorded in a study of response to subunit inactivated influenza vaccine. A note on this clonotype: Its specificity is unknown.

From germline, CDR1 is DFQATT and CDR2 SNEGSKA (reference sequence). V dropped 5 bases and J dropped 2 bases, with 13 bases sitting between them. This CDR3 spans 14 amino acids. General study findings and limits: With each seasonal influenza vaccination, the authors suggested, few new T cells are recruited.

TCRdb independently ran MiXCR on the RT-PCR reads; one entry per CDR3 protein. The sample consists of under 950,000 distinct CDR3 sequences, around 21% of them appearing once. The clonotype originates from a man aged 50 or older who received an inactivated influenza vaccine. This specimen consisted of PBMCs from blood, obtained approximately 5 days after vaccination. The chain combines TRBV20-1 with TRBJ2-1, with D possibly matching TRBD2 (6 bases). CDR3 in amino acids: CSAGHAGPYNEQFF. The CDR3 bases are TGCAGTGCTGGTCACGCGGGGCCCTACAATGAGCAGTTCTTC.